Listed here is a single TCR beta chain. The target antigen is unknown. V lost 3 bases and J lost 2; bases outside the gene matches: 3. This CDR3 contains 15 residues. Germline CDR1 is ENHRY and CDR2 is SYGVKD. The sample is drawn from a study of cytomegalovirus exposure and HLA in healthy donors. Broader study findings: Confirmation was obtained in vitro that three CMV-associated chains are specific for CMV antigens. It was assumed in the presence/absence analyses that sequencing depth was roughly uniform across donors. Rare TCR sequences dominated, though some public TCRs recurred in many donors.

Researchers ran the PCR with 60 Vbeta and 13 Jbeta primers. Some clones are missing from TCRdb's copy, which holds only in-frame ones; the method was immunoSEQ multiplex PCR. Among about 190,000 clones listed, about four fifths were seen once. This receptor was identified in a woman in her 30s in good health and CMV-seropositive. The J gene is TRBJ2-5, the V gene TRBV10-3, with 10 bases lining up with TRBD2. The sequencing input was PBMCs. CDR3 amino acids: CAISDPAGGQETQYF. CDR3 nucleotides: TGTGCCATCAGTGATCCAGCGGGAGGGCAAGAGACCCAGTACTTC.